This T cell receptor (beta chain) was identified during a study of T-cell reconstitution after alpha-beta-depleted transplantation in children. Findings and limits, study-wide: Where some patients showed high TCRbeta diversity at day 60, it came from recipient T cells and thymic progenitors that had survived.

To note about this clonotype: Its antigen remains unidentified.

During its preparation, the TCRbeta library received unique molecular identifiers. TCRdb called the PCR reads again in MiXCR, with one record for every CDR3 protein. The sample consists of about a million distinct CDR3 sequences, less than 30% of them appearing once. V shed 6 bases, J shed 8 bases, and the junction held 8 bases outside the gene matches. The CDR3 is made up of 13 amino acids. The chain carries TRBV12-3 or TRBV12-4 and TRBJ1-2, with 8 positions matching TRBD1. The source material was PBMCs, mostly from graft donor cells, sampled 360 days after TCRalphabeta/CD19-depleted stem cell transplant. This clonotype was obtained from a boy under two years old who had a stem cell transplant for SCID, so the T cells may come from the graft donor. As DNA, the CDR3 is TGTGCCAGCAGCTCCCAGGGGGCAGCGGGCTACACCTTC. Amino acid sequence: CASSSQGAAGYTF.